The 21 T cell receptor beta chains below were found in one sample sequenced in a study of CD8 T cells in ankylosing spondylitis. TCRdb passed the 5' RACE reads through MiXCR, listing each CDR3 protein once. The sample lists approximately 210,000 distinct CDR3 sequences; roughly 13% were seen once. The material sequenced was blood, either unsorted or a sorted T cell fraction (not recorded which). These receptors originate from a male donor with ankylosing spondylitis or in good health (not recorded which).

The chain carries TRBV6-2 or TRBV6-3 and TRBJ1-2; 7 nucleotides line up with TRBD1. The CDR3 has 17 amino acids. The J segment lost 0 bases and the V segment lost 4 bases, leaving 11 bases of the junction unmatched. CDR1 is MNHEY, CDR2 SVGEGT, per germline. Written as DNA, the CDR3 is TGTGCCAGCAGTTCAACGCACCGGGACAGATCTAACTATGGCTACACCTTC. It translates to CASSSTHRDRSNYGYTF.

This rearrangement joins TRBV15 to TRBJ1-3; weak D call: TRBD1 (5 bases). V lost 0 bases and J 3 bases, leaving 9 bases between the germline ends. The germline gives CDR1 LNHNV, CDR2 YYDKDF (reference sequence). CDR3 length: 15 residues. The CDR3 sequence is CATSRDRGVGNTIYF. The CDR3, as DNA: TGTGCCACCAGCAGAGATCGAGGGGTTGGAAACACCATATATTTT.

This clonotype turned up a few times. In nucleotides, the CDR3 is TGTGCCAGCAGCGTAGGGACTTTCACGGAGCAGTACTTC. This gives the protein CASSVGTFTEQYF. V is TRBV9 and J is TRBJ2-7; D might be TRBD2 (5 bases). Germline V lookup: CDR1 SGDLS, CDR2 YYNGEE. V was cut by 0 bases and J by 7 bases, with 11 bases left in between. The length of the CDR3 is 13 residues.

The chain has TRBV6-4 and TRBJ2-7; TRBD2 aligns across 7 bases. The germline V gene encodes CDR1 MRHNA and CDR2 SNTAGT. This CDR3 region has 14 residues. With 4 bases clipped from V and 3 bases from J, the junction kept 6 bases outside the gene matches. The CDR3 loop reads CASSVGGGRYEQYF. The CDR3 DNA sequence: TGTGCCAGCAGTGTCGGCGGGGGTCGCTACGAGCAGTACTTC.

This sequence joins TRBV27 and TRBJ2-6, with TRBD1 matching over 8 bases. The CDR3 covers 14 residues. Germline V gene sequence: CDR1 MNHEY, CDR2 SMNVEV (reference sequence). CDR3 nucleotide sequence: TGTGCGCGCCTGGACAGGGCCGGGGCCAACGTCCTGACTTTC. Translated, it gives CARLDRAGANVLTF.

This clonotype turned up a few times. This rearrangement joins TRBV7-9 to TRBJ2-3, with 10 bases identical to TRBD1. CDR3 length: 15 residues. Germline CDR1 reads SEHNR; CDR2 reads FQNEAQ (reference sequence). The J segment lost 5 bases and the V segment lost 3 bases, leaving 5 bases of the junction unmatched. CDR3 in amino acids: CASSFRQGARDTQYF. CDR3 sequence (DNA): TGTGCCAGCAGCTTCCGACAGGGGGCCCGAGATACGCAGTATTTT.

The chain employs TRBV4-1 and TRBJ2-5; no firm D call. CDR1 and CDR2 (germline): MGHRA, YSYEKL. V lost 2 bases to trimming and J lost 1 base, with 14 bases between them. The CDR3 loop spans 16 amino acids. The CDR3 loop is CASSQYDTGSQETQYF. DNA for the CDR3: TGCGCCAGCAGCCAATACGATACTGGCAGCCAAGAGACCCAGTACTTC.

This chain connects TRBV20-1 to TRBJ1-5, with D perhaps matching TRBD1 (5 bases). Trimming stripped 3 bases from V and 1 base from J, with 10 bases between. Germline V gives CDR1 DFQATT, CDR2 SNEGSKA (reference sequence). The CDR3 length is 14 residues. CDR3 residues: CSARGHRSNQPQHF. In DNA, the CDR3 is TGCAGTGCTAGGGGGCACAGGAGCAATCAGCCCCAGCATTTT.

The V call is TRBV3-1, the J call TRBJ2-1; 7 nucleotides line up with TRBD1. CDR1 and CDR2 (germline): LGHDT, YNNKEL (reference sequence). CDR3 length equals 16 residues. The V and J ends lost 4 bases and 6 bases, in that order; junction bases with no gene match: 12. In DNA form, the CDR3 reads TGTGCCAGCAGCCGCCCGACAGGGAGAGAGGGCAATGAGCAGTTCTTC. Amino acid sequence: CASSRPTGREGNEQFF.

The chain links TRBV6-1 to TRBJ1-1, with 7 bases identical to TRBD1. Germline CDR1 and CDR2: MNHNS and SASEGT. V shed 3 bases, J shed 1 base, and the junction held 8 bases outside the gene matches. The CDR3 is made up of 16 amino acids. CDR3 nucleotide sequence: TGTGCCAGCAGTGAGTTAATGGGGACAGAGAACACTGAAGCTTTCTTT. Translating gives CASSELMGTENTEAFF.

A word on this clonotype: The junction shows a germline mismatch at one end, possibly a read error. The chain uses TRBV11-1 and TRBJ2-2; 10 nucleotides agree with TRBD2. Germline V lookup: CDR1 SGHAT, CDR2 FQDESV (reference sequence). This CDR3 has 19 amino acids. CDR3 DNA: TGTGTCAGCAGCTTAGGGCTCCCTAGCGGGGGCTTCGGAACCGGGGAGCTGTTTTTT. It encodes CVSSLGLPSGGFGTGELFF.

The V gene is TRBV5-6, the J gene TRBJ1-1, with 7 bases matching TRBD1. CDR1 is SGHDT, CDR2 YYEEEE, per germline. With V trimmed by 4 bases and J by 4 bases, 4 bases remained unmatched. The CDR3 extends over 13 amino acids. The CDR3 region has the DNA TGTGCCAGCAGCCCGGGACAGTCCACTGAAGCTTTCTTT. It encodes CASSPGQSTEAFF.

This chain uses TRBV30 with TRBJ1-5, with 8 positions matching TRBD1. The germline CDR1 and CDR2 sequences are GTSNPN and SVGIG (reference sequence). The CDR3 spans 13 residues. V lost 4 bases and J lost 2; bases outside the gene matches: 1. The chain's CDR3 is CAWTQGGNQPQHF. The CDR3 DNA reads TGTGCCTGGACACAGGGGGGCAATCAGCCCCAGCATTTT.

The V gene is TRBV4-2, the J gene TRBJ1-5; D gene uncertain. Trimming cost V 0 bases and J 5 bases, with 14 bases left between them. Germline CDR1 and CDR2: LGHNA and YNFKEQ. This CDR3 is 16 amino acids long. The CDR3 bases are TGTGCCAGCAGCCAAGATCCGAGTAATACTTATCAGCCCCAGCATTTT. Translation: CASSQDPSNTYQPQHF.

In its sample, this clonotype was seen many times. The J gene is TRBJ1-1, the V gene TRBV4-1; the D is unclear. Germline CDR1 reads MGHRA; CDR2 reads YSYEKL. Trimming took off 0 bases at V and 5 bases at J, with 13 bases between the two ends. This CDR3 has 15 residues. CDR3 bases: TGCGCCAGCAGCCAAGATCTTTGGGTCGGAACTGAAGCTTTCTTT. Its translation: CASSQDLWVGTEAFF.

This clonotype came up many times. The chain joins TRBV30 to TRBJ2-5, with D uncertain. V was trimmed by 1 base and J by 7 bases, leaving 13 bases between them. This CDR3 is 13 amino acids long. Per the germline V gene, CDR1 is GTSNPN and CDR2 is SVGIG (reference sequence). CDR3 protein: CAWSGTSPGTQYF. As DNA, the CDR3 is TGTGCCTGGAGTGGGACCAGCCCAGGGACCCAGTACTTC.

The chain has TRBV5-6 and TRBJ2-1; D could derive from TRBD1 or TRBD2 (7 bases each). The CDR3 covers 16 residues. V lost 4 bases and J lost 7, with 21 bases in between. Germline-derived CDR1 and CDR2 are SGHDT and YYEEEE. The CDR3, as DNA: TGTGCCAGCAGCCCCAGGGGGGGGCGGAGCGGAAATGAGCAGTTCTTC. It is translated as CASSPRGGRSGNEQFF. The full variable domain, with the rest looked up from reference TRBV5-6 and TRBJ2-1, is DAGVTQSPTHLIKTRGQQVTLRCSPKSGHDTVSWYQQALGQGPQFIFQYYEEEERQRGNFPDRFSGHQFPNYSSELNVNALLLGDSALYLCASSPRGGRSGNEQFFGPGTRLTVL.

This clonotype was detected ten times or more. J is TRBJ2-3 and V is TRBV27; 11 bases map to TRBD1. Germline V gene sequence: CDR1 MNHEY, CDR2 SMNVEV (reference sequence). The V segment lost 6 bases and the J segment 5 bases; nucleotides outside the gene matches: 10. CDR3 length: 16 amino acids. The CDR3 spells CASSLLPGQGVDTQYF. The CDR3 DNA sequence: TGTGCCAGCAGCCTCCTACCGGGACAGGGGGTAGATACGCAGTATTTT.

This clonotype was observed many times. This chain connects TRBV7-9 to TRBJ2-3, with 7 nucleotides matching TRBD2. The V gene end was trimmed by 5 bases and the J gene end by 4 bases; junction bases not matched to a gene: 6. The CDR3 is made up of 14 amino acids. Per germline, CDR1 SEHNR and CDR2 FQNEAQ (reference sequence). CDR3: CASSKTTSPDTQYF. CDR3 DNA sequence: TGTGCCAGCAGCAAGACGACTAGCCCAGATACGCAGTATTTT. Full variable domain (outside the CDR3, taken from reference TRBV7-9 and TRBJ2-3): DTGVSQNPRHKITKRGQNVTFRCDPISEHNRLYWYRQTLGQGPEFLTYFQNEAQLEKSRLLSDRFSAERPKGSFSTLEIQRTEQGDSAMYLCASSKTTSPDTQYFGPGTRLTVL.

V is TRBV10-2 and J is TRBJ2-5; TRBD1 is a possible D gene (6 bases). Trimming took 0 bases from V and 3 from J, leaving 8 bases between them. The CDR3 is 14 amino acids. Per the germline V gene, CDR1 is WSHSY and CDR2 is SAAADI. The CDR3 sequence: CASSESWDKETQYF. The CDR3 DNA reads as TGCGCCAGCAGTGAGTCGTGGGACAAAGAGACCCAGTACTTC.

This clonotype was observed many times. The rearrangement joins TRBV4-1 to TRBJ2-7; the D is unclear. In germline, CDR1 is MGHRA, CDR2 YSYEKL. Trimming shortened V by 1 base and J by 3 bases, and 10 bases separated the two germline ends. The CDR3 consists of 14 residues. The DNA for the CDR3 is TGCGCCAGCAGCCAAGGGTCCGGAGACTACGAGCAGTACTTC. As protein: CASSQGSGDYEQYF.